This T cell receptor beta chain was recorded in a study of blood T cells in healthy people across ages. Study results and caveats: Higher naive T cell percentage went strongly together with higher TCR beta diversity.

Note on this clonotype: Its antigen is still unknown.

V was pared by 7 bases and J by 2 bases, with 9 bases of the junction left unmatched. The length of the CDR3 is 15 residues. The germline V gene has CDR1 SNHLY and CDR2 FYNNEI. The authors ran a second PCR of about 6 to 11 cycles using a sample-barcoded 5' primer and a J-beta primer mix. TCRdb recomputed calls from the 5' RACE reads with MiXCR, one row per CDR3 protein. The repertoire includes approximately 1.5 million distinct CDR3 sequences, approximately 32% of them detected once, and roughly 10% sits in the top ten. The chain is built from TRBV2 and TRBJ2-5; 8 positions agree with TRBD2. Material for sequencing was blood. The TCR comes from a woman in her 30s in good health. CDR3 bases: TGTGCCAGCAACCCTCTGGCGGGGGGTCAAGAGACCCAGTACTTC. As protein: CASNPLAGGQETQYF.